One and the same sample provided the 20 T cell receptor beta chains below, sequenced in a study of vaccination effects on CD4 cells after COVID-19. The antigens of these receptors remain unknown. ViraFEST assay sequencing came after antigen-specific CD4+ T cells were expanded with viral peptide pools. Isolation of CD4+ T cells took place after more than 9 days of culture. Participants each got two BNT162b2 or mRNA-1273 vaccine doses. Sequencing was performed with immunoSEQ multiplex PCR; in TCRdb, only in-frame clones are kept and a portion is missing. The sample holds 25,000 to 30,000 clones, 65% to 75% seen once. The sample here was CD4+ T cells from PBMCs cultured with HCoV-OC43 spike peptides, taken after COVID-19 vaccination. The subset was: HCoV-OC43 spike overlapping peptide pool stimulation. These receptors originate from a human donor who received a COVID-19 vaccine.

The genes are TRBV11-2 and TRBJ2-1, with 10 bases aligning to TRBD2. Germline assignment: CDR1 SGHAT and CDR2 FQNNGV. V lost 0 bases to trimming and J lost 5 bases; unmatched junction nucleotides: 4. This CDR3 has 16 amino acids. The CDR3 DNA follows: TGTGCCAGCAGCTTAGAGCGACTAGCGGGCAACAATGAGCAGTTCTTC. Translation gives CASSLERLAGNNEQFF.

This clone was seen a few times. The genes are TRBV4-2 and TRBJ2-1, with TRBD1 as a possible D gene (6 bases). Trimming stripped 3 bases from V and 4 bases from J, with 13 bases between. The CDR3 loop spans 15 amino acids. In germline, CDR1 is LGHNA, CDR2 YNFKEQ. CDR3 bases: TGTGCCAGCAGCCAGCCGGGACACTCATACAATGAGCAGTTCTTC. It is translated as CASSQPGHSYNEQFF.

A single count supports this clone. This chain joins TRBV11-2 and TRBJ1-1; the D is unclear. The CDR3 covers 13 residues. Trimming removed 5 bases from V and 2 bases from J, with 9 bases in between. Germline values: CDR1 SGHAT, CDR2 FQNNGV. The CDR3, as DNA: TGTGCCAGCAGCCCCCAGAGAAACACTGAAGCTTTCTTT. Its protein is CASSPQRNTEAFF. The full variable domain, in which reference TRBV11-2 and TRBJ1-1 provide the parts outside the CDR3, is EAGVAQSPRYKIIEKRQSVAFWCNPISGHATLYWYQQILGQGPKLLIQFQNNGVVDDSQLPKDRFSAERLKGVDSTLKIQPAKLEDSAVYLCASSPQRNTEAFFGQGTRLTVV.

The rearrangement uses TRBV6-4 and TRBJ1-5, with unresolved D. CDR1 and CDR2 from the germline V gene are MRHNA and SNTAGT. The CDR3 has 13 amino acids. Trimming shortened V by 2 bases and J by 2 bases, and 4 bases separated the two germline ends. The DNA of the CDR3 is TGTGCCAGCAGTGACAGGGGCAATCAGCCCCAGCATTTT. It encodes CASSDRGNQPQHF.

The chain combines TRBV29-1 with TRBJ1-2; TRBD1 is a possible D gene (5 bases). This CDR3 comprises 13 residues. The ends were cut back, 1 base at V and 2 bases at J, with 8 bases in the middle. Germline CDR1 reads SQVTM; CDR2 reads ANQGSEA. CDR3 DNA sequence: TGCAGCGTTGAAGGGGGGGAAAACTATGGCTACACCTTC. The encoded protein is CSVEGGENYGYTF.

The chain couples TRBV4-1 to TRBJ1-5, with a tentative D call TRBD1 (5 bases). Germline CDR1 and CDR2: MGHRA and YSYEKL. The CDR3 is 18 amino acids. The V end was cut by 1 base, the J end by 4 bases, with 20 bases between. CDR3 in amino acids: CASSQAYRTGASNQPQHF. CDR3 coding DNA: TGCGCCAGCAGCCAAGCCTATAGGACCGGGGCCTCTAATCAGCCCCAGCATTTT.

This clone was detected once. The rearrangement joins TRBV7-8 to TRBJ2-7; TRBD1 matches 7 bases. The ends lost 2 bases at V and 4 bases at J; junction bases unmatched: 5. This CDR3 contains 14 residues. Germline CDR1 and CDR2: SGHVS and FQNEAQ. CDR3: CASSLWDSYYEQYF. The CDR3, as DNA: TGTGCCAGCAGCTTATGGGACAGTTATTACGAGCAGTACTTC.

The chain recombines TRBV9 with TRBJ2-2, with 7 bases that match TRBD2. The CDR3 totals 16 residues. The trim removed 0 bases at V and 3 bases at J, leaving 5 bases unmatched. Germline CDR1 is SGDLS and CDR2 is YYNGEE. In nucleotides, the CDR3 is TGTGCCAGCAGCGTAGGCCTAGCGGAGTACACCGGGGAGCTGTTTTTT. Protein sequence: CASSVGLAEYTGELFF.

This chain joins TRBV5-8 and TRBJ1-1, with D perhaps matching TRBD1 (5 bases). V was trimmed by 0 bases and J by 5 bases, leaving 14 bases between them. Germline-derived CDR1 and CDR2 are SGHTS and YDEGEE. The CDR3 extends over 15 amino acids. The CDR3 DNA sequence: TGTGCCAGCAGCTTGGGTCTGCAGGGAAGGACTGAAGCTTTCTTT. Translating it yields CASSLGLQGRTEAFF.

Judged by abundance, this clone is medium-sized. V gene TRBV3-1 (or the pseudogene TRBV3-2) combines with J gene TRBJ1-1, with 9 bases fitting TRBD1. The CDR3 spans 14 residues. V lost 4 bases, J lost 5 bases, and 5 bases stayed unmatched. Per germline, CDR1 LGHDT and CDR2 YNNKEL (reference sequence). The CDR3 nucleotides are TGTGCCAGCAGCCGTGGACAGGGGTGGACTGAAGCTTTCTTT. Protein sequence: CASSRGQGWTEAFF.

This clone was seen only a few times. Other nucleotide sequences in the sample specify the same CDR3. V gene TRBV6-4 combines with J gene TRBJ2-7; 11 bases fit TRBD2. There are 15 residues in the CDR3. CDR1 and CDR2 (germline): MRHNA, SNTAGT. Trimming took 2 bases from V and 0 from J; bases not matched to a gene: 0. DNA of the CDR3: TGTGCCAGCAGTGACGGGACTAGCGGCTCCTACGAGCAGTACTTC. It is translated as CASSDGTSGSYEQYF.

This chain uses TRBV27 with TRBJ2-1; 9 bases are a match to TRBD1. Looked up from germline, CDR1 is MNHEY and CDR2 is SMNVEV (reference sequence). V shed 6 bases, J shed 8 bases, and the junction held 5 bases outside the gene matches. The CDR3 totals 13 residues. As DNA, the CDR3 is TGTGCCAGCAGCAAGGACAGGGGTTATGAGCAGTTCTTC. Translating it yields CASSKDRGYEQFF.

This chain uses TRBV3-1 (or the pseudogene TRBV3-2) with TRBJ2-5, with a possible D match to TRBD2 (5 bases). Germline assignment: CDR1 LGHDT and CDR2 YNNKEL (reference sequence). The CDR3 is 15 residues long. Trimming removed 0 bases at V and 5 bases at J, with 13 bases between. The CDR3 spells CASSQDKRAVETQYF. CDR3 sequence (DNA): TGTGCCAGCAGCCAAGACAAGAGGGCGGTGGAGACCCAGTACTTC.

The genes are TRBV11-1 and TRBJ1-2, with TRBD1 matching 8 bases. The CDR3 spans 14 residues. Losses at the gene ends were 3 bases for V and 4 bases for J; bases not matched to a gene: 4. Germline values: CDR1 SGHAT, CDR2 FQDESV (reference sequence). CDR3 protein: CASSLTGEAYGYTF. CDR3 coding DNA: TGTGCCAGCAGCTTGACAGGGGAAGCCTATGGCTACACCTTC.

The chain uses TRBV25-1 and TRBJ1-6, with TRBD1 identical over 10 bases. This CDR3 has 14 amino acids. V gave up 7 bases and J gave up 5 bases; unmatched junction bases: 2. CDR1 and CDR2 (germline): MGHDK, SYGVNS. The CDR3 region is CASKGTGDNSPLHF. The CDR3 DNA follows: TGTGCCAGCAAAGGGACAGGGGATAATTCACCCCTCCACTTT. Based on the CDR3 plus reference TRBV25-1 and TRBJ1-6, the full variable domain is EADIYQTPRYLVIGTGKKITLECSQTMGHDKMYWYQQDPGMELHLIHYSYGVNSTEKGDLSSESTVSRIRTEHFPLTLESARPSHTSQYLCASKGTGDNSPLHFGNGTRLTVT.

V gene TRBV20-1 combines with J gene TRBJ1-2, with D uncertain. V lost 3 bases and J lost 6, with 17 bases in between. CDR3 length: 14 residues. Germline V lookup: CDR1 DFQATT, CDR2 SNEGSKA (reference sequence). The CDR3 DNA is TGCAGTGCTAGTAGCGCAGAGGGTACGGATGGCTACACCTTC. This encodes CSASSAEGTDGYTF.

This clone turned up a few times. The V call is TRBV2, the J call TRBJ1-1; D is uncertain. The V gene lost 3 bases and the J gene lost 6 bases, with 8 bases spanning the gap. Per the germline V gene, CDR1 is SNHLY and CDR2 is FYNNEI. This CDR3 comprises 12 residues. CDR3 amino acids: CASSDAGAEAFF. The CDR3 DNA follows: TGTGCCAGCAGTGATGCGGGCGCTGAAGCTTTCTTT.

This CDR3 is CASSSPSGTAYNEQFF. Here the CDR3 DNA reads TGTGCCAGCAGTTCCCCTAGCGGGACTGCCTACAATGAGCAGTTCTTC. The chain uses TRBV27 and TRBJ2-1, with TRBD2 identical over 9 bases. The V segment lost 4 bases and the J segment 2 bases; nucleotides outside the gene matches: 6. Germline CDR1 reads MNHEY; CDR2 reads SMNVEV (reference sequence). The CDR3 has 16 amino acids.

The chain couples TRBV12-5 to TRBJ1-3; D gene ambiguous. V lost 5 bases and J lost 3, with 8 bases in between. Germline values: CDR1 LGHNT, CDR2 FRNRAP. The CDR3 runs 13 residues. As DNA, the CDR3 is TGTGCTAGTGGTGACATAAATGGAAACACCATATATTTT. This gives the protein CASGDINGNTIYF.

As DNA, the CDR3 is TGTGCCAGCAGCCAGCCGGGACAGGGGAGGGGGGATACGCAGTATTTT. This encodes CASSQPGQGRGDTQYF. V is TRBV11-2 and J is TRBJ2-3; 10 bases align to TRBD1. Germline V CDR1 and CDR2: SGHAT, FQNNGV. This CDR3 region has 16 residues. The ends lost 5 bases at V and 6 bases at J; junction bases unmatched: 11.